This T cell receptor (beta chain) was recorded in a study of Ad26.COV2.S vaccination and SARS-CoV-2 variants. Treatment defined: roughly 18 received Ad26.COV2.S at low or high dose, single or two shots; 5 received placebo; per-sample allocation not given. Sampling took place 63 days after the first vaccine or placebo injection. This clone was picked up one time. TCRdb's table, derived via immunoSEQ multiplex PCR, lists solely in-frame clones and lacks some. The sample holds around 450,000 clones, roughly 88% seen once. Sequenced material: peripheral blood, taken in a trial of Ad26.COV2.S vaccine versus placebo. The receptor was derived from a person aged 18-60 years who received the Ad26.COV2.S COVID-19 vaccine or a placebo.

The CDR3 DNA is TGTGCCAGCAGTGCAACTGGACAGGGAGGCGGCTACACCTTC. The encoded protein is CASSATGQGGGYTF. The V and J genes are TRBV25-1 and TRBJ1-2; 8 bases agree with TRBD1. J gave up 8 bases and V 4 bases, and 9 bases lay outside the gene matches. Germline CDR1 reads MGHDK; CDR2 reads SYGVNS. CDR3 size: 14 residues.